This is a list of T cell receptor beta chains from one sample in a study of blood T cells in healthy people across ages. TCRdb used MiXCR to reprocess the 5' RACE reads, holding one entry per CDR3 protein. The sample contains 1.4 million or so distinct CDR3 sequences, approximately 42% of which appear only once. The sample comprised blood. These receptors came from a woman in her late teens or twenties in good health. Each CDR3 is given without its conserved first and last residue. Fields, in order: J gene, V gene, CDR3 protein.

>TRBJ2-5|TRBV7-2
ASSLGGSYETQY
>TRBJ2-1|TRBV20-1
SARDPASGVSPEQF
>TRBJ2-3|TRBV29-1
SASTGAVADTQY
>TRBJ2-2|TRBV5-1
ASRSGTVNTGELF
>TRBJ1-2|TRBV12-3/TRBV12-4
ASSPTGPEGGYT
>TRBJ2-3|TRBV6-1
ASSPAKGTDTQY
>TRBJ1-4|TRBV27
ASSLAVGEKLF
>TRBJ1-2|TRBV2
ANRDLSGYT
>TRBJ2-1|TRBV13
ASSTGTNPYEQF
>TRBJ2-7|TRBV10-3
AISELGQGYEQY
>TRBJ2-2|TRBV27
ASSPLAGYTGELF
>TRBJ1-2|TRBV6-2/TRBV6-3
ASSYGDRNNYGYT
>TRBJ1-3|TRBV4-1
ASSQVGTGAGNTIY
>TRBJ2-6|TRBV11-2
ASSLDSAGRRTSGANVLT
>TRBJ2-7|TRBV7-8
ASSLALRTSYEQY
>TRBJ1-2|TRBV7-9
ASSVANRGHFT
>TRBJ2-3|TRBV29-1
SVEVGLATDTQY
>TRBJ2-3|TRBV7-9
ASTWTGPGLSTDTQY
>TRBJ2-6|TRBV28
ASSSVRGQGETGANVLT
>TRBJ2-4|TRBV29-1
SGAVTGGPSIQY
>TRBJ2-3|TRBV6-2/TRBV6-3
ASLTSGYTDTQY
>TRBJ1-5|TRBV3-1
ASSQDLGHPQH
>TRBJ1-5|TRBV5-6
ASSLGGRGYQPQH
>TRBJ2-7|TRBV6-5
ASSSSGRMSYEQY
>TRBJ1-4|TRBV29-1
SVDASDRGTEKLF
>TRBJ2-3|TRBV6-5
ASSYSLTGSLTDTQY
>TRBJ2-3|TRBV12-3/TRBV12-4
ASSFGGSRNTQY
>TRBJ2-5|TRBV28
ATDSSYNEQY
>TRBJ1-1|TRBV20-1
SARGGGSTEAF
>TRBJ1-3|TRBV9
ASKGNSGNTIY
>TRBJ1-5|TRBV27
ASKIDRADNQPQH
>TRBJ2-1|TRBV10-3
ATSRRDEQF
>TRBJ2-3|TRBV28
ASSLSLTGAVRDTQY
>TRBJ2-7|TRBV28
ASRPSTGTRAYEQY
>TRBJ1-2|TRBV29-1
SSGSGSGYT
>TRBJ1-2|TRBV29-1
SVEDRAGYYGYT
>TRBJ1-4|TRBV7-9
ASSSQGTTNEKLF
>TRBJ2-7|TRBV27
ASKLGMGHEQY
>TRBJ2-1|TRBV20-1
SVEGELTYNEQF
>TRBJ2-3|TRBV5-6
ASSLLVGESVDTQY
>TRBJ2-7|TRBV4-3
ASSGQLSSYEQY
>TRBJ1-4|TRBV15
ATSRDRAGNEKLF
>TRBJ1-1|TRBV7-2
ASSLGKASGWNTEAF
>TRBJ1-5|TRBV18
ASSPNAWPQH
>TRBJ2-6|TRBV15
ATSIEQGLSGANVLT
>TRBJ1-4|TRBV27
ASSPISGDANEKLF
>TRBJ2-3|TRBV9
ASSPGTSAKGDTQY
>TRBJ1-5|TRBV4-1
AGSQDTAVGWGRGSNQPQH
>TRBJ2-1|TRBV11-2
ASSERGQYYNEQF
>TRBJ2-3|TRBV20-1
SATGLAGAPADTQY
>TRBJ2-6|TRBV4-3
ASSQDRLAGTSSGANVLT
>TRBJ2-3|TRBV29-1
SVREQSTDTQY
>TRBJ1-2|TRBV5-1
ASGEAGFYGYT
>TRBJ2-5|TRBV20-1
SARTSGRAFETQY
>TRBJ2-7|TRBV6-5
ASSYSSGGVSFEQY
>TRBJ2-1|TRBV20-1
SANPFYNEQF
>TRBJ2-7|TRBV15
ATSSHRGWNEQY